A selection of T cell receptor beta chains follows, all from one sample in a study of blood T cell repertoires in COVID-19. This table comes from immunoSEQ multiplex PCR, and its TCRdb copy is limited to in-frame clones, with some not included. The repertoire holds 30,000 to 45,000 clones, with over 75% as singletons. Sequenced material: peripheral blood. Receptor source: a human donor in a cohort sampled during active COVID-19. Each CDR3 is given with its conserved first and last residue. Each record gives: clone size, D gene, J gene, V gene, CDR3 DNA, CDR3 protein. The D gene is left open where the match is weak. Only some rows state a clone size, as once, few, many or a class for expanded clones.

-	-	TRBJ1-4	TRBV3-1/TRBV3-2	TGTGCCAGCAGCCTTGGGGGGACTAATGAAAAACTGTTTTTT	CASSLGGTNEKLFF
-	TRBD2	TRBJ2-3	TRBV18	TGTGCCAGCTCACCACCGGGCCTACCCGGGGGGACAGATACGCAGTATTTT	CASSPPGLPGGTDTQYF
-	TRBD2	TRBJ2-3	TRBV24-1	TGTGCCACCAGTGAAGCTGGACTAGCGGGAGTAATGTATTTT	CATSEAGLAGVMYF
few	-	TRBJ2-1	TRBV7-3	TGTGCCAGCAGCTTCGGTGGGAGCGCCTACAATGAGCAGTTCTTC	CASSFGGSAYNEQFF
-	-	TRBJ1-5	TRBV30	TGTGCCTGGAGTCGGGGGAGTCAGCCCCAGCATTTT	CAWSRGSQPQHF
-	-	TRBJ1-1	TRBV2	TGTGCCAGCAGTGACCGGGACACATCTTTCTTT	CASSDRDTSFF
-	-	TRBJ2-1	TRBV2	TGTGCCAGCAGTGAAGACTACCAATCGGATGAGCAGTTCTTC	CASSEDYQSDEQFF
-	-	TRBJ1-2	TRBV5-1	TGCGCCAGCAGCTTGGTGCCAGACTATGGCTACACCTTC	CASSLVPDYGYTF
-	TRBD1	TRBJ1-1	TRBV10-2	TGCGCCAGCGGAGGACAGGCGACCACTGAAGCTTTCTTT	CASGGQATTEAFF
few	-	TRBJ2-2	TRBV3-1/TRBV3-2	TGTGCCAGCCGGGGGGCAACGGAGCTGTTTTTT	CASRGATELFF
-	-	TRBJ1-1	TRBV9	TGTGCCAGCAGCGTAGTGGCAGAAATGAACACTGAAGCTTTCTTT	CASSVVAEMNTEAFF
-	-	TRBJ2-3	TRBV27	TGTGCCACCCAACTACGGGAGAGCACAGATACGCAGTATTTT	CATQLRESTDTQYF
-	-	TRBJ1-1	TRBV28	TGTGCCAGCAGTCGTGGGGCTCGAGGGAACACTGAAGCTTTCTTT	CASSRGARGNTEAFF
-	-	TRBJ1-1	TRBV18	TGTGCCAGCTCCTTGCGGGGCGGGAACACTGAAGCTTTCTTT	CASSLRGGNTEAFF
-	TRBD2	TRBJ2-1	TRBV18	TGTGCCAGCTCCCCTCCAGGCGGGAGCGGGATTGATGAGCAGTTCTTC	CASSPPGGSGIDEQFF
-	-	TRBJ1-5	TRBV10-3	TGTGCCATCAGTGAGTCGGGGGGGAGCAATCAGCCCCAGCATTTT	CAISESGGSNQPQHF
-	-	TRBJ2-7	TRBV2	TGTGCCAGCAGGGCCGTCTACGAGCAGTACTTC	CASRAVYEQYF
once	-	TRBJ1-1	TRBV6-5	TGTGCCAGCAGTTACCGGATAACAGCAAACACTGAAGCTTTCTTT	CASSYRITANTEAFF
-	TRBD2	TRBJ2-6	TRBV5-1	TGCGCCAGCAGCTTGAGGACGGCGGGGGAGGCTGGGGCCAACGTCCTGACTTTC	CASSLRTAGEAGANVLTF
-	TRBD2	TRBJ2-3	TRBV4-2	TGTGCCAGCAGCCAAGGTGATAGCGGGAGATCTGCAGATACGCAGTATTTT	CASSQGDSGRSADTQYF
few	TRBD1	TRBJ2-7	TRBV12-3/TRBV12-4	TGTGCCAGCAGTTTAAGGCAGGGGGACGAGCAGTACTTC	CASSLRQGDEQYF
-	TRBD1	TRBJ1-3	TRBV3-1/TRBV3-2	TGTGCCAGCAGCCAACAGGGGGCCTCTGGAAACACCATATATTTT	CASSQQGASGNTIYF
-	-	TRBJ1-1	TRBV5-1	TGCGCCAGCACAAGGTCGCCGGGGAACACTGAAGCTTTCTTT	CASTRSPGNTEAFF
-	-	TRBJ2-3	TRBV11-2	TGTGCCAGCAGCCAGACAGGAGATACGCAGTATTTT	CASSQTGDTQYF
once	TRBD2	TRBJ2-7	TRBV28	TGTGCCAGCAGTCTCACTGGGGCGGGAGTCTACGAGCAGTACTTC	CASSLTGAGVYEQYF
-	TRBD2	TRBJ2-1	TRBV28	TGTGCCAGCACCCCTGGGACTAGCGGGAGGGTTGAGCAGTTCTTC	CASTPGTSGRVEQFF
-	-	TRBJ2-7	TRBV18	TGTGCCAGCTCACAGACAAACTACGAGCAGTACTTC	CASSQTNYEQYF
-	TRBD1	TRBJ2-1	TRBV28	TGTGCCAGCAGTAACAGGGGGAATGAGCAGTTCTTC	CASSNRGNEQFF
-	-	TRBJ2-3	TRBV9	TGTGCCAGCGGGCAGGGCGAGACAGATACGCAGTATTTT	CASGQGETDTQYF
-	TRBD2	TRBJ2-1	TRBV7-7	TGTGCCAGCAGCCCGGAGAGAGCGGGGGGCTTCGAAGAGCAGTTCTTC	CASSPERAGGFEEQFF
-	TRBD2	TRBJ2-3	TRBV20-1	TGCAGTGCTAGTCTGCGGGAGGGGACAGATACGCAGTATTTT	CSASLREGTDTQYF
-	TRBD1	TRBJ2-1	TRBV15	TGTGCCACCAGCAGATCCGACAGGGTCATGGCCAATGAGCAGTTCTTC	CATSRSDRVMANEQFF
medium-sized	TRBD2	TRBJ2-7	TRBV24-1	TGTGCCACCAGTGTCGGGGGGACTAGCGGGACCTACGAGCAGTACTTC	CATSVGGTSGTYEQYF
-	TRBD1	TRBJ1-1	TRBV5-1	TGCGCCAGCAGCTTTACAGGGGCACCTGAAGCTTTCTTT	CASSFTGAPEAFF
-	TRBD2	TRBJ2-1	TRBV5-4	TGTGCCAGCAGCCCCACTAGCGGGAGGGGCAATGAGCAGTTCTTC	CASSPTSGRGNEQFF
-	TRBD2	TRBJ2-1	TRBV11-3	TGTGCCAGCAGCGAAGGGACTAGCGGGAGCATCGATGAGCAGTTCTTC	CASSEGTSGSIDEQFF
-	-	TRBJ1-5	TRBV7-6	TGTGCCAGCAGCTCACACATTAATCAGCCCCAGCATTTT	CASSSHINQPQHF
few	-	TRBJ1-2	TRBV3-1/TRBV3-2	TGTGCCAGCAGCCAAGACGCAGGGCGGACGTCCGGCTACACCTTC	CASSQDAGRTSGYTF
-	-	TRBJ1-2	TRBV5-4	TGTGCCAGCAGCGGCGAGGGGGGGAACTATGGCTACACCTTC	CASSGEGGNYGYTF
once	TRBD1	TRBJ1-2	TRBV9	TGTGCCAGCAGCTCACCGACAGGGGGGTCCGCTAACTATGGCTACACCTTC	CASSSPTGGSANYGYTF
-	TRBD2	TRBJ2-2	TRBV2	TGTGCCAGCAGTGAGAGCGGTAGGGGCGGGAGAACCGGGGAGCTGTTTTTT	CASSESGRGGRTGELFF
-	-	TRBJ2-2	TRBV30	TGTGCCTGGAGCAGGATACGCGACACCGGGGAGCTGTTTTTT	CAWSRIRDTGELFF
once	-	TRBJ2-7	TRBV19	TGTGCCAGTAGTAGCGCTGGGGGCGTCAGGTATTACGAGCAGTACTTC	CASSSAGGVRYYEQYF
-	-	TRBJ1-3	TRBV7-9	TGTGCCAGCAGCTTAGCGCTCGGGACTGGAAACACCATATATTTT	CASSLALGTGNTIYF
once	TRBD2	TRBJ2-1	TRBV7-6	TGTGCCAGCAGCTTAACATCTAGCGGGACCTACAATGAGCAGTTCTTC	CASSLTSSGTYNEQFF
-	TRBD2	TRBJ2-3	TRBV6-4	TGTGCCAGCAGTGACCCAGAAGCCGGGAGGGGCTTATATTTT	CASSDPEAGRGLYF
-	TRBD2	TRBJ2-3	TRBV7-9	TGTGCCAGCAGCGAACGCCGGGAGGGCACAGATACGCAGTATTTT	CASSERREGTDTQYF
-	-	TRBJ1-1	TRBV7-9	TGTGCCAGCAGCTTAAGTTCGGGTCGGAACACTGAAGCTTTCTTT	CASSLSSGRNTEAFF
-	-	TRBJ2-3	TRBV18	TGTGCCAGCTCACCGGGGGGAGATACGCAGTATTTT	CASSPGGDTQYF
-	TRBD1	TRBJ1-3	TRBV5-1	TGCGCCAGCAGCTTGGCCGGGACAGTCTCTGGAAACACCATATATTTT	CASSLAGTVSGNTIYF
-	TRBD1	TRBJ1-1	TRBV6-6	TGTGCCAGCAGTCGGGACAGGGCTATGAACACTGAAGCTTTCTTT	CASSRDRAMNTEAFF
-	-	TRBJ1-6	TRBV5-1	TGCGCCAGCAGCGCAACAGGGCGGACGGCCCTCCACTTT	CASSATGRTALHF
-	TRBD2	TRBJ2-5	TRBV2	TGTGCCCGGGAGGTTAACGGGAAGGGCGGGACCCAGTACTTC	CAREVNGKGGTQYF
-	-	TRBJ2-5	TRBV6-6	TGTGCCAGCAGCACCACAGGGCATGAGACCCAGTACTTC	CASSTTGHETQYF
-	-	TRBJ2-5	TRBV14	TGTGCCAGCAGCCAAGCGGGAGTTTTCACAGAGACCCAGTACTTC	CASSQAGVFTETQYF
once	-	TRBJ1-5	TRBV28	TGTGCCAGCAGGGCAGTCCCTAGCAATCAGCCCCAGCATTTT	CASRAVPSNQPQHF
-	-	TRBJ2-5	TRBV7-9	TGTGCCAGCAGCTTAGTAGCGGCGCTCCAAGAGACCCAGTACTTC	CASSLVAALQETQYF
-	-	TRBJ2-1	TRBV6-6	TGTGCCAGCAGTTCTGACGGGCGGGGTTACAATGAGCAGTTCTTC	CASSSDGRGYNEQFF
-	TRBD1	TRBJ1-4	TRBV5-1	TGCGCCAGCAGCTTAGGGACAGGGCCTAATGAAAAACTGTTTTTT	CASSLGTGPNEKLFF